The 32 T cell receptor beta chains below all came from one sample that was sequenced in a study of T cells in Graves' hyperthyroidism and ophthalmopathy. TCR beta CDR3 regions were amplified from RNA transcripts. The TCR CDR3 was amplified in a first-round RT-PCR using the HTBI primer set. TCRdb fed the multiplex PCR reads into MiXCR, producing one record per CDR3 protein. The repertoire holds around 700,000 distinct CDR3 sequences, 18% seen once, with about a sixth in the top ten. Specimen: blood. The receptors originated from a woman aged 45-60 years with Graves' hyperthyroidism that later progressed to Graves' ophthalmopathy.

This clonotype was seen more than once but under ten times. The chain links TRBV20-1 to TRBJ2-3, with D perhaps given as TRBD1 or TRBD2 (5 bases each). The CDR3 is 15 amino acids. V was cut by 0 bases and J by 5 bases, with 15 bases left in between. The germline V gene has CDR1 DFQATT and CDR2 SNEGSKA (reference sequence). CDR3 nucleotides: TGCAGTGCTAGAGATCGGGGCCAGGGTGGAGATACGCAGTATTTT. Residues: CSARDRGQGGDTQYF.

This clonotype has more than one count but fewer than ten. The rearrangement uses TRBV7-2 and TRBJ2-1, with unresolved D. CDR3 length equals 15 residues. The V end lost 1 base, the J end lost 2 bases, and 9 bases lay between the germline ends. Germline V gene lookup returns CDR1 SGHTA and CDR2 FQGNSA. This chain's CDR3 is CASSLETGPYNEQFF. CDR3 sequence (DNA): TGTGCCAGCAGCTTAGAAACTGGTCCCTACAATGAGCAGTTCTTC.

In this sample, this clonotype turned up many times. This chain links TRBV12-3 or TRBV12-4 with TRBJ1-1; TRBD1 matches at 9 bases. This CDR3 comprises 13 residues. J gave up 5 bases and V 8 bases, and 6 bases lay outside the gene matches. CDR3 sequence (DNA): TGTGCCAGCGGGACAGGGACGGTGACTGAAGCTTTCTTT. Its protein product is CASGTGTVTEAFF.

The table lists this clonotype with a few counts. The chain employs TRBV19 and TRBJ2-7; 10 nucleotides match TRBD2. Trimming at V came to 3 bases and at J to 1 base, leaving 3 bases not matched to a gene. This CDR3 is 15 amino acids long. Germline V gene data show CDR1 as LNHDA and CDR2 as SQIVND (reference sequence). The CDR3 DNA follows: TGTGCCAGTAGTATCTCGGGACTAGCGTCCTACGAGCAGTACTTC. Translation: CASSISGLASYEQYF. The entire variable domain, with the rest obtained from reference TRBV19 and TRBJ2-7, is as follows: DGGITQSPKYLFRKEGQNVTLSCEQNLNHDAMYWYRQDPGQGLRLIYYSQIVNDFQKGDIAEGYSVSREKKESFPLTVTSAQKNPTAFYLCASSISGLASYEQYFGPGTRLTVT.

The V gene is TRBV29-1, the J gene TRBJ1-1, with 7 nucleotides matching TRBD1. The CDR3 runs to 15 residues. V lost 1 base to trimming and J lost 1 base; unmatched junction nucleotides: 6. The germline V gene has CDR1 SQVTM and CDR2 ANQGSEA. The chain's CDR3 is CSVEVWDSSNTEAFF. The CDR3 DNA reads TGCAGCGTTGAAGTTTGGGACAGTTCGAACACTGAAGCTTTCTTT.

The chain uses TRBV4-1 and TRBJ1-2, with unresolved D. CDR1 and CDR2 (germline): MGHRA, YSYEKL. The CDR3 loop spans 15 amino acids. V lost 0 bases and J 0 bases, leaving 8 bases between the germline ends. The CDR3 nucleotides are TGCGCCAGCAGCCAAGACCGCCATTCTAACTATGGCTACACCTTC. This sequence encodes CASSQDRHSNYGYTF.

This clonotype has ten or more counts. This sequence joins TRBV12-5 and TRBJ1-2; TRBD1 aligns across 9 bases. The V and J ends lost 5 bases and 6 bases, in that order; junction bases with no gene match: 7. CDR1 and CDR2 from the germline V gene are LGHNT and FRNRAP. CDR3 size: 14 residues. The CDR3 loop is CASGPVTGGDGYTF. The DNA of the CDR3 is TGTGCTAGTGGTCCCGTTACAGGGGGCGATGGCTACACCTTC.

This clonotype was detected ten times or more. The chain joins TRBV20-1 to TRBJ2-5; D is perhaps TRBD2 (6 bases). Germline loops: CDR1 DFQATT, CDR2 SNEGSKA (reference sequence). This CDR3 region has 14 residues. The V end was cut by 2 bases, the J end by 4 bases, with 14 bases between. CDR3 in amino acids: CSARIPGTPETQYF. The CDR3 region has the DNA TGCAGTGCTAGAATTCCCGGGACTCCAGAGACCCAGTACTTC.

This clonotype has at least ten counts. The chain has TRBV6-1 and TRBJ1-6, with 11 positions matching TRBD1. The CDR3 is 18 amino acids. Germline CDR1 reads MNHNS; CDR2 reads SASEGT. Trimming took 4 bases from V and 8 from J; bases not matched to a gene: 13. The CDR3 DNA is TGTGCCAGCAGTGGGGCCCCCGGGACAGGGGGTTTTTATTCACCCCTCCACTTT. Translation: CASSGAPGTGGFYSPLHF.

Remarks on this clonotype: This may stem from a read error, because a much larger clone lies one nucleotide away. The gene calls are TRBV2 and TRBJ2-3; TRBD2 is a possible D gene (6 bases). The CDR3 has 14 amino acids. With 11 bases removed from V and 0 bases from J, the gap between germline ends came to 15 bases. The germline V gene encodes CDR1 SNHLY and CDR2 FYNNEI. CDR3 nucleotides: TGTGCCGGCCCCCCTAGCGAAAGCACAGATACGCAGTATTTT. Protein sequence: CAGPPSESTDTQYF.

The genes are TRBV7-6 and TRBJ2-5; 8 bases match TRBD1. Germline CDR1 reads SGHVS; CDR2 reads FNYEAQ. The CDR3 has 14 residues. The V and J ends lost 6 bases and 3 bases, in that order; junction bases with no gene match: 6. The CDR3 DNA is TGTGCCAGCAGGAAGGACAGGGTAGAAGAGACCCAGTACTTC. It yields the protein CASRKDRVEETQYF.

This clonotype was seen more than once but under ten times. The CDR3 nucleotides are TGCGCCAGCAGCGAGGCGCAGGGACCATCGGAGCAGTACTTC. Translating gives CASSEAQGPSEQYF. The chain links TRBV5-1 to TRBJ2-7; D might be TRBD1 or TRBD2, each matching 5 bases. Trimming stripped 4 bases from V and 7 bases from J, with 18 bases between. There are 14 residues in the CDR3. Germline V gene sequence: CDR1 SGHRS, CDR2 YFSETQ.

This clonotype was seen ten or more times. The genes are TRBV7-2 and TRBJ2-5; no reliable D call. In germline, CDR1 is SGHTA, CDR2 FQGNSA. V lost 8 bases, J lost 5 bases, and 18 bases lay in between. The CDR3 extends over 14 amino acids. The CDR3 protein is CASSSYSIAETQYF. CDR3 DNA sequence: TGTGCCAGCTCGTCGTATAGCATCGCCGAGACCCAGTACTTC.

This rearrangement joins TRBV6-1 to TRBJ2-1, with D perhaps matching TRBD2 (5 bases). This CDR3 is built from 11 residues. V was trimmed by 6 bases and J by 10 bases, leaving 10 bases between them. CDR1 and CDR2 (germline): MNHNS, SASEGT. The CDR3 DNA is TGTGCCAGCAGCGGGGTTGGGGAGCAGTTCTTC. Translating it yields CASSGVGEQFF.

Note on this clonotype: A much larger clone sits a single nucleotide away, making a read error possible. This chain joins TRBV30 and TRBJ2-7; possibly TRBD2 for D (7 bases). This CDR3 has 13 amino acids. Germline V lookup: CDR1 GTSNPN, CDR2 SVGIG (reference sequence). The CDR3 sequence: CAWSPRGAHEQHF. DNA of the CDR3: TGTGCCTGGAGTCCCCGGGGGGCCCACGAGCAGCACTTC.

This chain links TRBV10-3 with TRBJ1-6; 11 bases are a match to TRBD1. CDR3 length: 15 residues. V shed 6 bases and J 4 bases; nucleotides not matched to a gene: 2. CDR1 is ENHRY and CDR2 is SYGVKD in the germline V gene. The DNA of the CDR3 is TGTGCCATCAGCGGGACAGGGGGGTATAATTCACCCCTCCACTTT. Translated: CAISGTGGYNSPLHF.

This clonotype was counted at least ten times. V usage is TRBV11-2 and J usage is TRBJ2-5, with D perhaps TRBD1 (6 bases). The V gene's germline CDR1 is SGHAT and CDR2 FQNNGV. V shed 2 bases and J shed 7 bases, with 14 bases lying between them. This CDR3 spans 14 amino acids. CDR3 coding DNA: TGTGCCAGCAGCTTACAGGGGCCCGGGGTGACCCAGTACTTC. Protein: CASSLQGPGVTQYF.

In its sample, this clonotype was seen many times. The chain couples TRBV11-3 to TRBJ1-5; unclear D gene. Looked up from germline, CDR1 is SGHNT and CDR2 is YENEEA. Trimming pared 7 bases from V and 0 bases from J, leaving 10 bases between. The CDR3 runs 14 residues. CDR3 in DNA: TGTGCCAGCACCCGCACCCATAGCAATCAGCCCCAGCATTTT. It encodes CASTRTHSNQPQHF.

This clonotype was counted at least ten times. This chain uses TRBV2 with TRBJ2-7; TRBD2 is a possible D gene (6 bases). CDR3 length: 14 residues. Per the germline V gene, CDR1 is SNHLY and CDR2 is FYNNEI. Trimming took off 2 bases at V and 3 bases at J, with 11 bases between the two ends. The CDR3 spells CASSESGVVYEQYF. The CDR3 DNA reads TGTGCCAGCAGTGAATCGGGGGTGGTCTACGAGCAGTACTTC.

This clonotype was picked up a small number of times. This rearrangement joins TRBV6-1 to TRBJ2-6; tentatively, D is TRBD2 (7 bases). Per the germline V gene, CDR1 is MNHNS and CDR2 is SASEGT. Between the trimmed V and J ends, which lost 6 bases and 0 bases, there was a span of 21 bases. CDR3 length: 19 amino acids. This CDR3 reads CASRGRWGGSLSGANVLTF. Here the CDR3 DNA reads TGTGCCAGCAGGGGCAGGTGGGGGGGCTCTCTCTCTGGGGCCAACGTCCTGACTTTC.

This clonotype was observed a few times. This chain joins TRBV7-9 and TRBJ1-2; the D is unclear. The germline V gene encodes CDR1 SEHNR and CDR2 FQNEAQ (reference sequence). Trimming removed 7 bases from V and 3 bases from J, with 6 bases in between. This CDR3 is 11 amino acids long. CDR3 loop: CASTNDYGYTF. The DNA of the CDR3 is TGTGCCAGCACAAACGACTATGGCTACACCTTC.

The chain is built from TRBV13 and TRBJ1-1; TRBD1 agrees at 9 bases. Unmatched junction bases numbered 8, after V lost 5 bases and J lost 1 base. The CDR3 runs 16 residues. Germline assignment: CDR1 PRHDT and CDR2 FYEKMQ (reference sequence). The CDR3: CASSIALGQGNTEAFF. DNA for the CDR3: TGTGCCAGCAGCATCGCCCTGGGACAGGGGAACACTGAAGCTTTCTTT.

The chain uses TRBV3-1 and TRBJ2-7; TRBD1 matches at 11 bases. The germline gives CDR1 LGHDT, CDR2 YNNKEL (reference sequence). V gave up 1 base and J gave up 5 bases; unmatched junction bases: 7. The CDR3 has 16 amino acids. The CDR3 loop reads CASSQAGTGGLDEQYF. CDR3 DNA: TGTGCCAGCAGCCAAGCCGGGACAGGGGGACTCGACGAGCAGTACTTC.

This clonotype has at least ten counts. The chain is built from TRBV7-3 and TRBJ2-4; TRBD1 matches at 9 bases. CDR1 is SGHTA and CDR2 is FQGTGA in the germline V gene. The CDR3 covers 15 residues. V was clipped by 2 bases and J by 8 bases; unmatched bases: 7. CDR3 DNA sequence: TGTGCCAGCAGCTTATCCGGGACAGGGTTAGACATTCAGTACTTC. It codes for CASSLSGTGLDIQYF.

This clonotype was seen a few times. The chain uses TRBV9 and TRBJ2-7; 7 bases fit TRBD1. The CDR3 has 15 residues. The ends lost 3 bases at V and 1 base at J; junction bases unmatched: 7. From germline, CDR1 is SGDLS and CDR2 YYNGEE. The CDR3 DNA follows: TGTGCCAGCAGCGCCCGGGACAGTCAGTCCTACGAGCAGTACTTC. Translating it yields CASSARDSQSYEQYF. Full variable domain (outside the CDR3, taken from reference TRBV9 and TRBJ2-7): DSGVTQTPKHLITATGQRVTLRCSPRSGDLSVYWYQQSLDQGLQFLIQYYNGEERAKGNILERFSAQQFPDLHSELNLSSLELGDSALYFCASSARDSQSYEQYFGPGTRLTVT.

In its sample, this clonotype was seen a few times. For the CDR3, the DNA is TGTGCCAGCAGCCAAGTTCTTGCGGGGCGATTATCAGATACGCAGTATTTT. Translation: CASSQVLAGRLSDTQYF. The chain couples TRBV14 to TRBJ2-3; D perhaps matches TRBD2 (6 bases). The CDR3 length is 17 residues. From germline, CDR1 is SGHDN and CDR2 FVKESK. Trimming shortened V by 1 base and J by 4 bases, and 18 bases separated the two germline ends. Supplemented by reference TRBV14 and TRBJ2-3, the full variable domain reads EAGVTQFPSHSVIEKGQTVTLRCDPISGHDNLYWYRRVMGKEIKFLLHFVKESKQDESGMPNNRFLAERTGGTYSTLKVQPAELEDSGVYFCASSQVLAGRLSDTQYFGPGTRLTVL.

The rearrangement links TRBV5-1 to TRBJ2-5; D unclear. The CDR3 is made up of 14 amino acids. The V and J ends lost 0 bases and 5 bases respectively, with 11 bases between them. Looked up from germline, CDR1 is SGHRS and CDR2 is YFSETQ. The CDR3 spells CASSLASPRETQYF. CDR3 DNA sequence: TGCGCCAGCAGCTTGGCAAGCCCGAGGGAGACCCAGTACTTC.

This clonotype was seen many times. The J gene is TRBJ1-2, the V gene TRBV5-1; no clear D. Germline CDR1 is SGHRS and CDR2 is YFSETQ. The ends were cut back, 3 bases at V and 4 bases at J, with 19 bases in the middle. The CDR3 totals 16 residues. The CDR3 coding sequence is TGCGCCAGCAGCTCAACGGCAGCTATAAACTTCTATGGCTACACCTTC. Its protein is CASSSTAAINFYGYTF.

This chain links TRBV4-2 with TRBJ2-1; 7 bases are a match to TRBD2. Per the germline V gene, CDR1 is LGHNA and CDR2 is YNFKEQ. The CDR3 is 16 residues long. The J segment lost 3 bases and the V segment lost 4 bases, leaving 9 bases of the junction unmatched. CDR3 DNA sequence: TGTGCCAGCAGCCCTATGGGGGGGGATATCTACAATGAGCAGTTCTTC. This gives the protein CASSPMGGDIYNEQFF.

This clonotype was counted ten times or more. V usage is TRBV3-1 and J usage is TRBJ2-1; 9 bases line up with TRBD2. Trimming cost V 0 bases and J 8 bases; bases outside gene matches: 5. CDR3 length: 15 amino acids. The germline gives CDR1 LGHDT, CDR2 YNNKEL (reference sequence). This chain's CDR3 is CASSQESGGPDEQFF. The DNA for the CDR3 is TGTGCCAGCAGCCAAGAAAGCGGGGGGCCCGATGAGCAGTTCTTC.

In its sample, this clonotype was seen a few times. V usage is TRBV30 and J usage is TRBJ2-7; perhaps TRBD1 as D (6 bases). The CDR3 sequence is 12 residues long. The germline V gene encodes CDR1 GTSNPN and CDR2 SVGIG (reference sequence). V gave up 1 base and J gave up 6 bases, with 10 bases separating them. The DNA for the CDR3 is TGTGCCTGGAGTGAGAACAGGGCCGAGCAGTACTTC. It specifies CAWSENRAEQYF.

This clonotype was counted only a few times. This chain links TRBV3-1 with TRBJ2-5; TRBD2 matches 9 bases. J gave up 3 bases and V 0 bases, and 5 bases lay outside the gene matches. The CDR3 length is 16 residues. Germline-derived CDR1 and CDR2 are LGHDT and YNNKEL (reference sequence). The CDR3 protein is CASSQERGGSKETQYF. Here the CDR3 DNA reads TGTGCCAGCAGCCAAGAGCGGGGGGGCTCCAAAGAGACCCAGTACTTC.